This T cell receptor (beta chain) is drawn from a study of vaccination and CD4 T cells after COVID-19. This clonotype has only a few counts. The target antigen is unknown. Treatment in this sample: approximately 9-day PBMC culture with coronavirus spike peptide pools or control peptides (ViraFEST assay). The V end was cut by 3 bases, the J end by 7 bases, with 16 bases between. The length of the CDR3 is 15 residues. The V gene's germline CDR1 is MRHNA and CDR2 SNTAGT. Oncomine TCR Beta short-read sequencing was applied to DNA from cultured CD4+ T cells. MiXCR, run by TCRdb on the PCR reads, gives a single entry per CDR3 protein. The sample records some 15,000 distinct CDR3 sequences, approximately 29% being singletons.

The receptor's source is a human donor with COVID-19. The sequenced material came from cultured CD4+ T cells from blood. V usage is TRBV6-4 and J usage is TRBJ1-3; the D gene is possibly TRBD1 (6 bases). The CDR3 nucleotides read TGTGCCAGCAGTGATTTGGACGGGGGCGGTAACACCATATATTTT. It is translated as CASSDLDGGGNTIYF.